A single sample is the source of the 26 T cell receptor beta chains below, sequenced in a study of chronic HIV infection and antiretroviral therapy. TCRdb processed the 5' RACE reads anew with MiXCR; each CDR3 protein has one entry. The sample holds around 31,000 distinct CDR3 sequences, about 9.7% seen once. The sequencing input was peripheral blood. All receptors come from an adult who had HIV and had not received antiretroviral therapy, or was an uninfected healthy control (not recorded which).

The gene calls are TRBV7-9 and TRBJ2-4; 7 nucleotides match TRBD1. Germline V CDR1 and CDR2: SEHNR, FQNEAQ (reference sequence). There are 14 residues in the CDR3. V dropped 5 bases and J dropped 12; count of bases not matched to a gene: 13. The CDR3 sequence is CASSPDPGQPHQYF. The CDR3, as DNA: TGTGCCAGCAGCCCTGATCCGGGACAGCCCCATCAGTACTTC.

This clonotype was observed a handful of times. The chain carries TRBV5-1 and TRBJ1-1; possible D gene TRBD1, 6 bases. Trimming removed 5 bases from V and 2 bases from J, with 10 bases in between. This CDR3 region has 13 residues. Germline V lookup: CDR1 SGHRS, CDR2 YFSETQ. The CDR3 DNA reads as TGCGCCAGCAGGCAGGGGTATAACACTGAAGCTTTCTTT. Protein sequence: CASRQGYNTEAFF.

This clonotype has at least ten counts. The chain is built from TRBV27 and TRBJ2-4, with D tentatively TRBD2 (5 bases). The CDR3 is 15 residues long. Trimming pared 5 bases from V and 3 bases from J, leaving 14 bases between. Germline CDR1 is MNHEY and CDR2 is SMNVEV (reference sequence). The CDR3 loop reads CASSLDSPRKNIQYF. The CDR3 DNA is TGTGCCAGCAGTCTGGACTCCCCGCGCAAAAACATTCAGTACTTC.

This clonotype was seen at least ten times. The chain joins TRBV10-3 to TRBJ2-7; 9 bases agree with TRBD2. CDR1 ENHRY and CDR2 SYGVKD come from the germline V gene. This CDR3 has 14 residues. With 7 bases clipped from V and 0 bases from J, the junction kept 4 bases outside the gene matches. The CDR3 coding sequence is TGTGCCATCAATAGAGCGGGAGGCTCCTACGAGCAGTACTTC. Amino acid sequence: CAINRAGGSYEQYF.

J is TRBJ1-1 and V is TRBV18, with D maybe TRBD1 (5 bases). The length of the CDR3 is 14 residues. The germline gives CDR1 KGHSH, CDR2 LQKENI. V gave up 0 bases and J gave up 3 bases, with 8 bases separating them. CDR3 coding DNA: TGTGCCAGCTCACCACCGAGCAGGGACACTGAAGCTTTCTTT. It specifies CASSPPSRDTEAFF.

CDR3 sequence (DNA): TGTGCCAGCACCCGAGGGAGCGGGGGGTTCCAAGAGACCCAGTACTTC. Translating it yields CASTRGSGGFQETQYF. V is TRBV12-3 or TRBV12-4 and J is TRBJ2-5; 9 positions agree with TRBD2. The CDR3 loop spans 16 amino acids. The J segment lost 1 base and the V segment lost 7 bases, leaving 10 bases of the junction unmatched.

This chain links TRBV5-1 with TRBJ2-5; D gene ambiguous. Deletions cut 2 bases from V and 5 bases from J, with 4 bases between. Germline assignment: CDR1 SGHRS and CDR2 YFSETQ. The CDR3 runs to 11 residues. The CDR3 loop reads CASSFLETQYF. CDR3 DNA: TGCGCCAGCAGCTTTTTGGAGACCCAGTACTTC. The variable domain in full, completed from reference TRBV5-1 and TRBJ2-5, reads KAGVTQTPRYLIKTRGQQVTLSCSPISGHRSVSWYQQTPGQGLQFLFEYFSETQRNKGNFPGRFSGRQFSNSRSEMNVSTLELGDSALYLCASSFLETQYFGPGTRLLVL.

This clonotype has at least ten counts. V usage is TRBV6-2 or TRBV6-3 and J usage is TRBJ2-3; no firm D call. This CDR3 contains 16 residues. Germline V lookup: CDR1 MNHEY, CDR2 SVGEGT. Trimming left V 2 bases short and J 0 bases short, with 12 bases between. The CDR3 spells CASSYGQAHSTDTQYF. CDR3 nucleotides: TGTGCCAGCAGTTACGGGCAGGCACACAGCACAGATACGCAGTATTTT.

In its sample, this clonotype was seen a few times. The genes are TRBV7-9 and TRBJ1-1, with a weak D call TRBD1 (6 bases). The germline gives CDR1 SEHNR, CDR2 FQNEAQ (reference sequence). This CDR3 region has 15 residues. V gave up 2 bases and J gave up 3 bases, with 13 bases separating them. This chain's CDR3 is CASSLQQGTDTEAFF. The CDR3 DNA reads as TGTGCCAGCAGCTTACAACAGGGAACAGACACTGAAGCTTTCTTT.

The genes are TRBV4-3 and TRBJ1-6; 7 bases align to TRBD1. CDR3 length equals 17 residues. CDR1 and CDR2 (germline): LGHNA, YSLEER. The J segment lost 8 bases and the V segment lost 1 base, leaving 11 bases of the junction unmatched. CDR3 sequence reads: CASSQVPGGIIDSPLHF. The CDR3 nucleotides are TGCGCCAGCAGCCAAGTTCCAGGGGGGATTATCGATTCACCCCTCCACTTT.

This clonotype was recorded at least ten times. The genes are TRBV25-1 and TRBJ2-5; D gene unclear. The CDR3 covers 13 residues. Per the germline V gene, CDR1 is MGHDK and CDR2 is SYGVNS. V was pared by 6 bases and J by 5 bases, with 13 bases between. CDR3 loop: CASSFAGPETQYF. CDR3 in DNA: TGTGCCAGCAGCTTTGCTGGTCCCGAGACCCAGTACTTC.

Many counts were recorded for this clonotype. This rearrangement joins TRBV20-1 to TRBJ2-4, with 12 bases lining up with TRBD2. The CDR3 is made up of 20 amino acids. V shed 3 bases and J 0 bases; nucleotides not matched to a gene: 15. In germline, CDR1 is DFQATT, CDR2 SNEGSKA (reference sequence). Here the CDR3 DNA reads TGCAGTGCTAGTGGAGCCCGACTAGCGGGAGAGGTCCTAGCCAAAAACATTCAGTACTTC. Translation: CSASGARLAGEVLAKNIQYF.

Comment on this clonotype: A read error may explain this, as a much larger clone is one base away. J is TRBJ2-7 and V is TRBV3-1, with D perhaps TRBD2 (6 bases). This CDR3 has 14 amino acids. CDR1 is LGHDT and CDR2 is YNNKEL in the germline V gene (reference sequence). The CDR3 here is CASSPSGLAYGQYF. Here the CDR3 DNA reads TGTGCCAGCAGCCCGAGCGGGCTAGCCTACGGGCAGTACTTC.

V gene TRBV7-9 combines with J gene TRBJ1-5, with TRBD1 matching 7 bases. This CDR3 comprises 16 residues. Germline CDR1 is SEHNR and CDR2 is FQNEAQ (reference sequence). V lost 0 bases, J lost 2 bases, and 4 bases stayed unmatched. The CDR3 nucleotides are TGTGCCAGCAGCTTAGCGGACAGGAGTGGCAATCAGCCCCAGCATTTT. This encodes CASSLADRSGNQPQHF.

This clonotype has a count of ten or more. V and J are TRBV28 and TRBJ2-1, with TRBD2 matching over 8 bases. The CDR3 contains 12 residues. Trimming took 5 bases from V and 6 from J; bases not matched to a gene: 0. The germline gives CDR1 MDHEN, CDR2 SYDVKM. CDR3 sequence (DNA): TGTGCCAGCAGTACTAGCGGCAATGAGCAGTTCTTC. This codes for CASSTSGNEQFF. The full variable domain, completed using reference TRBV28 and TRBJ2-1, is DVKVTQSSRYLVKRTGEKVFLECVQDMDHENMFWYRQDPGLGLRLIYFSYDVKMKEKGDIPEGYSVSREKKERFSLILESASTNQTSMYLCASSTSGNEQFFGPGTRLTVL.

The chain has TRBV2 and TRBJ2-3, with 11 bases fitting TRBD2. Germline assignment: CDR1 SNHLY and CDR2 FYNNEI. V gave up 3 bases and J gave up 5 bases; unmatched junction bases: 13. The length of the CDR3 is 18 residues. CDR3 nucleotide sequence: TGTGCCAGCAGTGATTTGCGACTAGCGGGGCGAAGAATAGATACGCAGTATTTT. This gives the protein CASSDLRLAGRRIDTQYF.

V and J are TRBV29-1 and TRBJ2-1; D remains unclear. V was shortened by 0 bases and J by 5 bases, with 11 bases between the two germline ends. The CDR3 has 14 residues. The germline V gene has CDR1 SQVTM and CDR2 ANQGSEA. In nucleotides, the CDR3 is TGCAGCGTTGAAGAAAGGACCGTCGACAATGAGCAGTTCTTC. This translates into CSVEERTVDNEQFF.

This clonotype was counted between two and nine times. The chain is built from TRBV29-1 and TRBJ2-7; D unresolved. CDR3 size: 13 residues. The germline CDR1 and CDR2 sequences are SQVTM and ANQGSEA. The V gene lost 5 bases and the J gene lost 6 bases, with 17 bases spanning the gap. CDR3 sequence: CSVIPRPMGEQYF. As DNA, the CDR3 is TGCAGCGTTATCCCCCGCCCTATGGGCGAGCAGTACTTC.

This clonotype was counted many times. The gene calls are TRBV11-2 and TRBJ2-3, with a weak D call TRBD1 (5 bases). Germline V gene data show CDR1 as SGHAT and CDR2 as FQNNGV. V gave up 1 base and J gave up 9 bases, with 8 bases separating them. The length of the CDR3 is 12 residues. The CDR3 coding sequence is TGTGCCAGCAGCTTAGTCAGGGAAACGCAGTATTTT. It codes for CASSLVRETQYF.

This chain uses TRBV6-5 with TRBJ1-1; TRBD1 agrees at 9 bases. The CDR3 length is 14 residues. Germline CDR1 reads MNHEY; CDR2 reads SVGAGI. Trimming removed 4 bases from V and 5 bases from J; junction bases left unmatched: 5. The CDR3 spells CASSSGQGRTEAFF. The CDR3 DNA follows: TGTGCCAGCAGTTCCGGACAGGGGAGGACTGAAGCTTTCTTT.

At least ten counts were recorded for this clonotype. For the CDR3, the DNA is TGCGCCAGCTCTGGGCACCTTTACAATGAGCAGTTCTTC. Protein: CASSGHLYNEQFF. The chain couples TRBV5-1 to TRBJ2-1; D gene ambiguous. The CDR3 is 13 amino acids. Deletions cut 7 bases from V and 4 bases from J, with 12 bases between. Germline CDR1 is SGHRS and CDR2 is YFSETQ.

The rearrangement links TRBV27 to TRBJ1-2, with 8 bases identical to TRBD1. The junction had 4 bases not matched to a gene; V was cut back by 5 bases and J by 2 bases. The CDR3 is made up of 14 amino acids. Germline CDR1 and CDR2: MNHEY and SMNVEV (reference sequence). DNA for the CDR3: TGTGCCAGCAGTCCGGGACAGGCGAACTATGGCTACACCTTC. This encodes CASSPGQANYGYTF.

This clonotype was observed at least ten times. This chain's CDR3 is CASSSRVLLAKNIQYF. In DNA form, the CDR3 reads TGTGCCAGCAGTAGCAGGGTTCTGCTAGCCAAAAACATTCAGTACTTC. V usage is TRBV6-6 and J usage is TRBJ2-4, with D possibly being TRBD1 (5 bases). Deletions cut 5 bases from V and 0 bases from J, with 14 bases between. Germline CDR1 is MNHNY and CDR2 is SVGAGI (reference sequence). The length of the CDR3 is 16 residues.

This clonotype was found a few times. The CDR3 DNA is TGCAGCGTGGGGAGACAGGGTGGCTATGGCTACACCTTC. Protein sequence: CSVGRQGGYGYTF. This chain uses TRBV29-1 with TRBJ1-2, with 7 positions matching TRBD1. Germline assignment: CDR1 SQVTM and CDR2 ANQGSEA. This CDR3 region has 13 residues. Trimming removed 6 bases from V and 4 bases from J; junction bases left unmatched: 8.

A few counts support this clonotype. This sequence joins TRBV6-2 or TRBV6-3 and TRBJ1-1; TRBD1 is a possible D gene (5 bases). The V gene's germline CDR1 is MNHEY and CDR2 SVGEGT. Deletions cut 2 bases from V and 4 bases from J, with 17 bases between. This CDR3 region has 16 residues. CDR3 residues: CASSYRRGAEGTEAFF. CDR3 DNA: TGTGCCAGCAGTTACAGGCGGGGCGCAGAGGGCACTGAAGCTTTCTTT.

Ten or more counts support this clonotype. CDR3 sequence reads: CASSYGSFIAKNIQYF. DNA of the CDR3: TGTGCCAGCAGTTACGGCTCTTTCATAGCCAAAAACATTCAGTACTTC. The J gene is TRBJ2-4, the V gene TRBV6-2 or TRBV6-3; D gene uncertain. With 2 bases removed from V and 0 bases from J, the gap between germline ends came to 11 bases. From germline, CDR1 is MNHEY and CDR2 SVGEGT. This CDR3 region has 16 residues.